The 15 T cell receptor beta chains in this list originate from one sample, sequenced in a study of CXCR4 blockade with PD-1 therapy in pancreatic cancer. Assay used: immunoSEQ multiplex PCR; TCRdb lists only in-frame clones, some missing. The repertoire holds approximately 17,000 clones, with about 72% as singletons. The specimen sequenced was tumor tissue. Receptors were obtained from a human donor with pancreatic ductal adenocarcinoma.

Only a few counts were recorded for this clone. The chain is built from TRBV19 and TRBJ1-5, with D unresolved. CDR1 is LNHDA and CDR2 is SQIVND in the germline V gene (reference sequence). Trimming stripped 0 bases from V and 7 bases from J, with 7 bases between. The CDR3 covers 13 residues. The CDR3 nucleotides are TGTGCCAGTAGTATAGACCTACTCCAGCCCCAGCATTTT. This encodes CASSIDLLQPQHF.

V and J are TRBV9 and TRBJ2-7, with D possibly matching TRBD1 (6 bases). Germline lookup yields CDR1 SGDLS and CDR2 YYNGEE. The CDR3 runs to 14 residues. Trimming shortened V by 0 bases and J by 3 bases, and 10 bases separated the two germline ends. This chain's CDR3 is CASSVDRANYEQYF. The CDR3 DNA reads TGTGCCAGCAGCGTAGACAGGGCAAACTACGAGCAGTACTTC.

The DNA of the CDR3 is TGCGCCAGCAGCTTGGGGGTTAGTAATGGGGACAGGACCTACGAGCAGTACTTC. Translation gives CASSLGVSNGDRTYEQYF. This rearrangement joins TRBV5-1 to TRBJ2-7; 8 positions agree with TRBD1. Losses at the gene ends were 0 bases for V and 2 bases for J; bases not matched to a gene: 13. The CDR3 runs to 18 residues. The V gene's germline CDR1 is SGHRS and CDR2 YFSETQ.

Only one count was recorded for this clone. CDR3 residues: CASSQAVGSTDTQYF. The CDR3 DNA is TGTGCCAGCTCACAGGCGGTGGGGAGCACAGATACGCAGTATTTT. This chain connects TRBV18 to TRBJ2-3; D ambiguous. The CDR3 covers 15 residues. CDR1 and CDR2 (germline): KGHSH, LQKENI. Between the trimmed V and J ends, which lost 4 bases and 0 bases, there was a span of 11 bases.

The chain is built from TRBV28 and TRBJ2-7; no reliable D call. Germline CDR1 and CDR2: MDHEN and SYDVKM. V lost 7 bases, J lost 0 bases, and 13 bases lay in between. CDR3 length: 14 amino acids. This CDR3 reads CASTGRPSSYEQYF. The CDR3 DNA sequence: TGTGCCAGCACCGGGCGGCCGAGCTCCTACGAGCAGTACTTC.

This chain uses TRBV18 with TRBJ1-4, with a weak D call TRBD1 (6 bases). V lost 1 base to trimming and J lost 4 bases, with 7 bases between them. Germline CDR1 reads KGHSH; CDR2 reads LQKENI. The CDR3 has 14 amino acids. The CDR3 sequence is CASSPQQGNEKLFF. The CDR3, as DNA: TGTGCCAGCTCACCACAACAGGGTAATGAAAAACTGTTTTTT.

In this sample, this clone turned up a few times. The chain has TRBV30 and TRBJ1-2; D perhaps matches TRBD1 (6 bases). The CDR3 has 13 residues. V dropped 5 bases and J dropped 4 bases, with 14 bases sitting between them. Germline CDR1 and CDR2: GTSNPN and SVGIG (reference sequence). The CDR3 nucleotides are TGTGCCTGGGAGAAACAGGGAATCTATGGCTACACCTTC. Translation gives CAWEKQGIYGYTF.

The chain recombines TRBV10-2 with TRBJ1-6; D is ambiguous. Germline V gene lookup returns CDR1 WSHSY and CDR2 SAAADI. The CDR3 contains 15 residues. Trimming took off 6 bases at V and 0 bases at J, with 9 bases between the two ends. CDR3 region: CASRESSSYNSPLHF. DNA for the CDR3: TGCGCCAGCAGGGAGAGTAGCTCCTATAATTCACCCCTCCACTTT.

The chain has TRBV28 and TRBJ2-2, with D possibly being TRBD2 (5 bases). The V and J ends lost 6 bases and 7 bases respectively, with 12 bases between them. CDR1 is MDHEN, CDR2 SYDVKM, per germline. The CDR3 consists of 13 residues. CDR3 region: CASRIYGSGELFF. CDR3 nucleotides: TGTGCCAGCAGGATTTATGGGAGCGGGGAGCTGTTTTTT.

A few counts support this clone. The genes are TRBV19 and TRBJ2-1, with 11 bases identical to TRBD2. The CDR3 contains 21 residues. Germline lookup yields CDR1 LNHDA and CDR2 SQIVND (reference sequence). After removal of 5 bases from V and 0 bases from J, the junction contained 18 bases not matched to a gene. CDR3 nucleotides: TGTGCCAGTAGTGCCGGACCGGGACTAGCGGCCACCGGTAGCTCCTACAATGAGCAGTTCTTC. Its translation: CASSAGPGLAATGSSYNEQFF. The complete variable domain, with remaining parts taken from reference TRBV19 and TRBJ2-1, reads DGGITQSPKYLFRKEGQNVTLSCEQNLNHDAMYWYRQDPGQGLRLIYYSQIVNDFQKGDIAEGYSVSREKKESFPLTVTSAQKNPTAFYLCASSAGPGLAATGSSYNEQFFGPGTRLTVL.

The chain links TRBV29-1 to TRBJ2-1; TRBD2 matches at 12 bases. CDR1 SQVTM and CDR2 ANQGSEA come from the germline V gene. V shed 2 bases and J 8 bases; nucleotides not matched to a gene: 7. This CDR3 spans 15 amino acids. The CDR3 spells CSVESPSGRGDEQFF. The DNA for the CDR3 is TGCAGCGTTGAAAGCCCTAGCGGGAGGGGGGATGAGCAGTTCTTC.

In this sample, this clone turned up a few times. The genes are TRBV27 and TRBJ2-2; no reliable D call. Germline V gives CDR1 MNHEY, CDR2 SMNVEV (reference sequence). V lost 3 bases and J lost 3, with 8 bases in between. The CDR3 is made up of 14 amino acids. The CDR3 DNA reads TGTGCCAGCAGTTTTTCGACCCACACCGGGGAGCTGTTTTTT. Its translation is CASSFSTHTGELFF.

The chain combines TRBV11-3 with TRBJ1-3, with D unclear. CDR3 length: 15 residues. CDR1 is SGHNT and CDR2 is YENEEA in the germline V gene. V was cut by 1 base and J by 0 bases, with 7 bases left in between. CDR3 in amino acids: CASSLVKGSGNTIYF. CDR3 DNA sequence: TGTGCCAGCAGCTTAGTCAAGGGCTCTGGAAACACCATATATTTT. The full variable domain, its missing parts supplied by reference TRBV11-3 and TRBJ1-3, is EAGVVQSPRYKIIEKKQPVAFWCNPISGHNTLYWYLQNLGQGPELLIRYENEEAVDDSQLPKDRFSAERLKGVDSTLKIQPAELGDSAVYLCASSLVKGSGNTIYFGEGSWLTVV.

The chain uses TRBV2 and TRBJ2-1; D possibly corresponds to TRBD2 (5 bases). The CDR3 extends over 12 amino acids. Trimming took 0 bases from V and 8 from J, leaving 5 bases between them. CDR1 SNHLY and CDR2 FYNNEI come from the germline V gene. CDR3 in amino acids: CASSEARDEQFF. The DNA of the CDR3 is TGTGCCAGCAGTGAAGCGAGGGATGAGCAGTTCTTC.

The rearrangement uses TRBV2 and TRBJ1-3, with D hard to call. Germline CDR1 is SNHLY and CDR2 is FYNNEI. The CDR3 length is 15 residues. Trimming left V 3 bases short and J 4 bases short, with 13 bases between. The CDR3 bases are TGTGCCAGCAGTGAGGTTGGGGTAACAGGAAACACCATATATTTT. Its translation is CASSEVGVTGNTIYF.